The entry below gives a single T cell receptor (beta chain) sequence along with its context. The antigen is not known. One junction end does not reproduce the germline sequence, and a read error may be involved. The data are from a study of tumor-infiltrating lymphocytes in primary liver carcinoma. Study background: Recorded tumor stage was T1-T3 N0M0, with diameters of roughly 4 to 11 cm. The number of productive TCRbeta reads per sample ranged from roughly 3.65 to 7.5 million and was similar across tissue types.

The input was 450 to 500 ng total RNA; TCR beta cDNA was made from it with a constant-region primer. Researchers made the TCR beta libraries by running three nested multiplex PCR rounds with slightly modified ARM-PCR. Both of the initial two PCR rounds ran for 10 cycles and employed TRBV1-TRBV30 forward primers alongside a C-beta reverse primer. In TCRdb, the multiplex PCR reads were re-called with MiXCR into one record per CDR3 protein. The table lists 30,000 to 35,000 distinct CDR3 sequences, 60% to 85% of them singletons. Co-extracted RNA and DNA came from around 20-30 mg of unsorted bulk tissue. Study-wide results and limits: Tumors significantly exceeded blood in top-250-clone fraction (p = 0.039). Tumor-adjacent and tumor-blood pairs overlapped less than tumor region pairs did.

The length of the CDR3 is 14 residues. CDR1 and CDR2 (germline): MGHRA, YSYEKL. The sample taken for sequencing was liver tumor tissue from sampling region 5. Regarding subset: tumor region T5, tumor centre. The TCR was taken from a man aged 35 to 55 with primary liver carcinoma and hepatitis B virus infection. V usage is TRBV4-1 and J usage is TRBJ1-2; possibly TRBD1 for D (5 bases). CDR3 protein: CASSQWYRNYGYTF. DNA for the CDR3: TGCGCCAGCAGCCAATGGTACAGGAACTATGGCTACACCTTT.